The 25 T cell receptor beta chains presented below share a single source sample, sequenced in a study of CD8 T cells in ankylosing spondylitis. TCRdb analysed the 5' RACE reads with MiXCR anew, one entry per CDR3 protein. The sample includes 150,000 or so distinct CDR3 sequences, approximately 32% of them seen just once. The sample was synovial fluid, either unsorted or a sorted T cell fraction (not recorded which). The receptors stem from a male donor with ankylosing spondylitis.

The chain employs TRBV20-1 and TRBJ2-5; D unclear. This CDR3 contains 12 residues. V lost 0 bases to trimming and J lost 6 bases, with 8 bases between them. The germline V gene encodes CDR1 DFQATT and CDR2 SNEGSKA (reference sequence). CDR3 amino acids: CSARDPGKTQYF. The CDR3 coding sequence is TGCAGTGCTAGAGATCCTGGGAAGACCCAGTACTTC.

This chain joins TRBV6-1 and TRBJ2-1, with D uncertain. Germline values: CDR1 MNHNS, CDR2 SASEGT. The CDR3 contains 15 residues. The germline V and J ends were trimmed by 2 bases and 0 bases, with 8 bases remaining between them. CDR3 protein: CASSETEFSYNEQFF. CDR3 bases: TGTGCCAGCAGTGAAACGGAATTCTCCTACAATGAGCAGTTCTTC.

This clonotype has just a few counts. This sequence joins TRBV30 and TRBJ1-6; D unclear. The CDR3 runs to 15 residues. Germline CDR1 GTSNPN, CDR2 SVGIG (reference sequence). Between the trimmed V and J ends, which lost 0 bases and 8 bases, there was a span of 14 bases. CDR3 in DNA: TGTGCCTGGAGTGTTCGCCCCGCGGTGGATTCACCCCTCCACTTT. Translation gives CAWSVRPAVDSPLHF.

The chain is built from TRBV14 and TRBJ2-3; D possibly corresponds to TRBD2 (6 bases). The CDR3 totals 14 residues. The germline V gene has CDR1 SGHDN and CDR2 FVKESK. Trimming removed 2 bases at V and 4 bases at J, with 10 bases between. The DNA of the CDR3 is TGTGCCAGCAGCCAAACTAGCCTGGCAGATACGCAGTATTTT. Amino acids: CASSQTSLADTQYF.

J is TRBJ2-5 and V is TRBV12-3 or TRBV12-4; D could derive from TRBD1 or TRBD2 (7 bases each). V was clipped by 3 bases and J by 4 bases, with 15 bases between them. This CDR3 is built from 15 residues. DNA for the CDR3: TGTGCCAGCAGTTTTATGACAGGGAGGGGAGAGACCCAGTACTTC. This gives the protein CASSFMTGRGETQYF.

This clonotype has a count of ten or more. The rearrangement uses TRBV7-2 and TRBJ1-5; 7 bases align to TRBD1. The junction had 7 bases not matched to a gene; V was cut back by 3 bases and J by 2 bases. Germline-derived CDR1 and CDR2 are SGHTA and FQGNSA. The CDR3 spans 16 residues. CDR3 sequence (DNA): TGTGCCAGCAGCTTGGGGGCAGGGGGAGGCAATCAGCCCCAGCATTTT. Translated: CASSLGAGGGNQPQHF.

The table lists this clonotype with many counts. This chain joins TRBV29-1 and TRBJ2-5; 12 bases are a match to TRBD2. The length of the CDR3 is 15 residues. In germline, CDR1 is SQVTM, CDR2 ANQGSEA. Trimming took 2 bases from V and 4 from J; bases not matched to a gene: 5. The CDR3 nucleotides are TGCAGCGTTGAAAGCCTAGCGGGAGGGGTAGAGACCCAGTACTTC. This codes for CSVESLAGGVETQYF.

This rearrangement joins TRBV11-2 to TRBJ2-2, with TRBD2 matching 8 bases. Per the germline V gene, CDR1 is SGHAT and CDR2 is FQNNGV. V dropped 1 base and J dropped 5; count of bases not matched to a gene: 3. The CDR3 extends over 15 amino acids. The CDR3 sequence is CASSLGGTRTGELFF. The CDR3 DNA follows: TGTGCCAGCAGCTTAGGAGGGACTAGAACCGGGGAGCTGTTTTTT.

This clonotype occurred a few times. The chain links TRBV20-1 to TRBJ1-1, with 9 bases that match TRBD1. The CDR3 length is 13 residues. J lost 10 bases, V lost 3 bases, and 9 bases had no gene match. Germline V gene data show CDR1 as DFQATT and CDR2 as SNEGSKA (reference sequence). CDR3 sequence: CSARRTGVRIAFF. Here the CDR3 DNA reads TGCAGTGCTAGGCGGACAGGGGTGCGGATAGCTTTCTTT.

V is TRBV7-6 and J is TRBJ2-1; possible D gene TRBD1, 6 bases. Trimming pared 1 base from V and 4 bases from J, leaving 20 bases between. Germline CDR1 and CDR2: SGHVS and FNYEAQ. The CDR3 spans 18 residues. This chain's CDR3 is CASSLEVRGSRPYNEQFF. In nucleotides, the CDR3 is TGTGCCAGCAGCTTAGAGGTTAGGGGGAGCAGACCTTACAATGAGCAGTTCTTC.

The chain couples TRBV5-1 to TRBJ2-7; D unclear. V dropped 3 bases and J dropped 2 bases, with 12 bases sitting between them. CDR3 length: 14 amino acids. CDR1 is SGHRS and CDR2 is YFSETQ in the germline V gene. The CDR3 DNA reads as TGCGCCAGCAGCTCCTCGGTAGCTACCTACGAGCAGTACTTC. Translating it yields CASSSSVATYEQYF.

This clonotype came up a few times. The chain carries TRBV6-5 and TRBJ2-7, with 9 positions matching TRBD2. Germline values: CDR1 MNHEY, CDR2 SVGAGI. The CDR3 covers 14 residues. The J segment lost 5 bases and the V segment lost 2 bases, leaving 4 bases of the junction unmatched. The CDR3 reads CASSYEAGGNEQYF. The CDR3 region has the DNA TGTGCCAGCAGTTACGAAGCGGGAGGAAACGAGCAGTACTTC.

Ten or more counts support this clonotype. The CDR3 bases are TGCAGCGTTGACGTCGAGGGGCGAGAGCAGTACTTC. Encoded protein: CSVDVEGREQYF. This rearrangement joins TRBV29-1 to TRBJ2-7; the D call may be TRBD1 or TRBD2 (5 bases each). CDR1 SQVTM and CDR2 ANQGSEA come from the germline V gene. CDR3 length equals 12 residues. Trimming took 3 bases from V and 7 from J, leaving 13 bases between them.

In its sample, this clonotype was seen a few times. The chain recombines TRBV7-9 with TRBJ2-7; D remains ambiguous. V lost 2 bases, J lost 4 bases, and 6 bases lay in between. This CDR3 has 12 residues. From germline, CDR1 is SEHNR and CDR2 FQNEAQ (reference sequence). This chain's CDR3 is CASSLIGYEQYF. In nucleotides, the CDR3 is TGTGCCAGCAGCTTAATCGGTTACGAGCAGTACTTC. Variable domain in full (rest from reference TRBV7-9 and TRBJ2-7): DTGVSQNPRHKITKRGQNVTFRCDPISEHNRLYWYRQTLGQGPEFLTYFQNEAQLEKSRLLSDRFSAERPKGSFSTLEIQRTEQGDSAMYLCASSLIGYEQYFGPGTRLTVT.

The rearrangement links TRBV20-1 to TRBJ2-7, with D possibly TRBD2 on 6 matching bases. CDR3 length equals 15 residues. V lost 4 bases and J lost 7, with 23 bases in between. From germline, CDR1 is DFQATT and CDR2 SNEGSKA (reference sequence). CDR3 region: CSATTRTKTWVEQYF. CDR3 bases: TGCAGTGCTACCACGCGGACTAAAACATGGGTGGAGCAGTACTTC.

This clonotype was counted a few times. This chain links TRBV15 with TRBJ2-1; D perhaps matches TRBD1 (6 bases). The CDR3 runs to 14 residues. Trimming cost V 3 bases and J 6 bases, with 12 bases left between them. The V gene's germline CDR1 is LNHNV and CDR2 YYDKDF (reference sequence). CDR3 coding DNA: TGTGCCACCAGCAGCTCCGGGACACCCAATGAGCAGTTCTTC. Protein: CATSSSGTPNEQFF.

The sample holds many counts of this clonotype. This rearrangement joins TRBV3-1 to TRBJ2-3; the match to TRBD2 covers 12 bases. Germline V CDR1 and CDR2: LGHDT, YNNKEL (reference sequence). After removal of 4 bases from V and 3 bases from J, the junction contained 11 bases not matched to a gene. This CDR3 has 18 residues. The CDR3 bases are TGTGCCAGCAGCCGTAAACAGCCTAGCGGGGGGGGGACAGATACGCAGTATTTT. It yields the protein CASSRKQPSGGGTDTQYF.

In its sample, this clonotype was seen many times. This chain links TRBV24-1 with TRBJ1-1, with 7 bases that match TRBD1. Trimming removed 4 bases from V and 10 bases from J; junction bases left unmatched: 11. This CDR3 has 14 amino acids. The germline V gene has CDR1 KGHDR and CDR2 SFDVKD. The CDR3 here is CATSDPTGARIAFF. In DNA, the CDR3 is TGTGCCACCAGTGACCCTACAGGGGCGCGGATAGCTTTCTTT.

The table lists this clonotype with many counts. The V call is TRBV7-2, the J call TRBJ2-7; D is uncertain. This CDR3 has 12 residues. The ends were cut back, 1 base at V and 9 bases at J, with 10 bases in the middle. Germline CDR1 reads SGHTA; CDR2 reads FQGNSA. The CDR3 sequence is CASSLGAAVQYF. The CDR3 DNA follows: TGTGCCAGCAGCTTAGGGGCCGCCGTGCAGTACTTC. The entire variable domain, with the rest obtained from reference TRBV7-2 and TRBJ2-7, is as follows: GAGVSQSPSNKVTEKGKDVELRCDPISGHTALYWYRQSLGQGLEFLIYFQGNSAPDKSGLPSDRFSAERTGGSVSTLTIQRTQQEDSAVYLCASSLGAAVQYFGPGTRLTVT.

This clonotype has only a few counts. V is TRBV19 and J is TRBJ1-1, with D tentatively TRBD1 (5 bases). Germline CDR1 reads LNHDA; CDR2 reads SQIVND (reference sequence). Trimming removed 4 bases from V and 0 bases from J, with 12 bases in between. This CDR3 region has 15 residues. Written as DNA, the CDR3 is TGTGCCAGTAGTAGCCAGGGACGAGTGAACACTGAAGCTTTCTTT. This translates into CASSSQGRVNTEAFF.

The chain carries TRBV28 and TRBJ1-2; D gene uncertain. This CDR3 spans 16 amino acids. Germline V gene lookup returns CDR1 MDHEN and CDR2 SYDVKM. V was shortened by 2 bases and J by 2 bases, with 15 bases between the two germline ends. The CDR3 loop is CASSLIPTPPNYGYTF. The CDR3 nucleotides are TGTGCCAGCAGTTTAATCCCCACACCCCCCAACTATGGCTACACCTTC.

The V gene is TRBV7-8, the J gene TRBJ1-6; 8 positions agree with TRBD1. CDR1 and CDR2 (germline): SGHVS, FQNEAQ. The CDR3 covers 15 residues. V gave up 5 bases and J gave up 10 bases; unmatched junction bases: 10. The CDR3 spells CASSPNRDRLSPLHF. The CDR3, as DNA: TGTGCCAGCAGCCCAAATAGGGACAGGTTATCACCCCTCCACTTT.

The chain links TRBV4-2 to TRBJ2-6, with D possibly TRBD2 on 5 matching bases. CDR1 and CDR2 (germline): LGHNA, YNFKEQ. The CDR3 is 15 amino acids. V dropped 3 bases and J dropped 2 bases, with 8 bases sitting between them. CDR3 in amino acids: CASSHTRAGANVLTF. CDR3 bases: TGTGCCAGCAGCCACACGCGGGCTGGGGCCAACGTCCTGACTTTC.

Only a few counts were recorded for this clonotype. The chain uses TRBV6-1 and TRBJ1-5, with 8 bases fitting TRBD1. The V segment lost 5 bases and the J segment 5 bases; nucleotides outside the gene matches: 5. There are 14 residues in the CDR3. CDR1 and CDR2 from the germline V gene are MNHNS and SASEGT. The CDR3 spells CASSIRTGYQPQHF. CDR3 DNA sequence: TGTGCCAGCAGTATAAGGACAGGGTATCAGCCCCAGCATTTT.

The rearrangement links TRBV6-1 to TRBJ1-1; D call uncertain. The CDR3 is 14 amino acids. Trimming removed 6 bases from V and 1 base from J, with 12 bases in between. Germline V gives CDR1 MNHNS, CDR2 SASEGT. CDR3 amino acids: CASRPQVKNTEAFF. The CDR3 DNA is TGTGCCAGCAGGCCCCAGGTAAAGAACACTGAAGCTTTCTTT.